In this sample, the clone carrying this T cell receptor (beta chain) turned up a few times. What it binds is not known. The CDR3 contains 12 residues. CDR1 is SQVTM, CDR2 ANQGSEA, per germline. The V end lost 6 bases, the J end lost 4 bases, and 13 bases lay between the germline ends. TCRdb redid the calling of the 5' RACE reads with MiXCR, one entry per CDR3 protein. The data contain some 500,000 distinct CDR3 sequences, roughly 13% of them singletons. The data belong to a study of identical twins. General study findings and limits: Out-of-frame sharing of TCR alpha in monozygotic twins was underestimated by models. Where beta out-of-frame sequences were concerned, excess twin sharing was weaker.

The same data also contributed to another study, on yellow fever vaccine responses in identical twins.

Sequencing was performed on CD4+ T cells sorted from blood. The clonotype was recovered from a woman between 18 and 29 years old in good health. This chain uses TRBV29-1 with TRBJ2-7; no reliable D call. CDR3 nucleotide sequence: TGCAGCGTGTTCTTACGGCCATACGAGCAGTACTTC. Its protein is CSVFLRPYEQYF.